The present entry profiles one T cell receptor beta chain with its context. What it recognizes is unknown. Arm-PCR of CDR3 regions with iRepertoire HTBI primers generated TCR beta libraries. TCRdb processed the multiplex PCR reads anew with MiXCR; each CDR3 protein has one entry. The repertoire holds 320,000 or so distinct CDR3 sequences, with over 15% as singletons. The data were obtained in a study of regulatory T cells in long-lasting Graves disease. As for the study in general: Newly diagnosed Graves' patients had under 3 months of antithyroid drugs. Study-level results: The study found persistent patients shared more public clonotypes (roughly 2,500) than new patients (around 870).

Indicated time point: newly diagnosed GD, antithyroid drugs for less than 3 months. PBMC RNA served as the TCR library source. Enrollment of patients was through an endocrinology department in Xi'an, China. The specimen comprised peripheral blood mononuclear cells (PBMCs), sampled at new diagnosis, from a patient treated with antithyroid drugs. This TCR was sampled from a female donor with Graves disease.

CDR3: CASSLAGWETQYF. In DNA, the CDR3 is TGTGCCAGCAGCTTAGCGGGATGGGAGACCCAGTACTTC. The chain employs TRBV7-2 and TRBJ2-5; D call uncertain. Germline V gene lookup returns CDR1 SGHTA and CDR2 FQGNSA. CDR3 length: 13 amino acids. Between the trimmed V and J ends, which lost 0 bases and 5 bases, there was a span of 7 bases.